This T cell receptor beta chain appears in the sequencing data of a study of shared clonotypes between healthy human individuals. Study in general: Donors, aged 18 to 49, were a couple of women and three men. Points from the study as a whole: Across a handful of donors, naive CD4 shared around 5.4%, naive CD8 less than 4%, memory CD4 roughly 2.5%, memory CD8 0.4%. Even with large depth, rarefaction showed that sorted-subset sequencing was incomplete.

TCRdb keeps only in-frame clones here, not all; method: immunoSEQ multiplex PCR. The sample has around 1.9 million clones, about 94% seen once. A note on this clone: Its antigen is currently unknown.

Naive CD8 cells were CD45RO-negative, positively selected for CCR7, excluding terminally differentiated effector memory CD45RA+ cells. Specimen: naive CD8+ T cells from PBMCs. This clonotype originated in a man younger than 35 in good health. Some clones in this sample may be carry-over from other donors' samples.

For the CDR3, the DNA is TGTGCCAGCAGCCCGCCAAGGACTAGTACCCAATCGAACACCGGGGAGCTGTTTTTT. This sequence encodes CASSPPRTSTQSNTGELFF. This chain uses TRBV7-9 with TRBJ2-2; 7 nucleotides align to TRBD2. The V segment lost 5 bases and the J segment 0 bases; nucleotides outside the gene matches: 15. This CDR3 contains 19 residues. Germline CDR1 SEHNR, CDR2 FQNEAQ (reference sequence).